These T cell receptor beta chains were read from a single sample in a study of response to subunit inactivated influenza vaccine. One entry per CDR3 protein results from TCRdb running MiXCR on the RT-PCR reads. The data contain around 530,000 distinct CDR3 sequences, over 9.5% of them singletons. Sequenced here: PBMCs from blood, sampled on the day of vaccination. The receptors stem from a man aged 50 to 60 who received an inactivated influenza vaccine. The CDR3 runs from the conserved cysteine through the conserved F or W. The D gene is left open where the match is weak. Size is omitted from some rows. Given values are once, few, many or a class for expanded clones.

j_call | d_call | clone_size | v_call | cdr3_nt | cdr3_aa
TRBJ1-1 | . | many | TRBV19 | TGTGCCAGTAGTGGAACATTGAACACTGAAGCTTTCTTT | CASSGTLNTEAFF
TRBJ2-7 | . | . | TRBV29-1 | TGCAGCGTTGGTCTTGTTACGGCGACGGAGCAGTACTTC | CSVGLVTATEQYF
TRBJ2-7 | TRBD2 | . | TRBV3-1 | TGTGCCAGCAGCCAAGATCTGGGAGGGCCATACGAGCAGTACTTC | CASSQDLGGPYEQYF
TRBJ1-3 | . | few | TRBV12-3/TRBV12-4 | TGTGCCAGCAGTTTAGCTGGGACACCTGGAAACACCATATATTTT | CASSLAGTPGNTIYF
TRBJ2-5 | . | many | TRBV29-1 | TGCAGCGTTGTACAAGGGCGGCGAGAGACCCAGTACTTC | CSVVQGRRETQYF
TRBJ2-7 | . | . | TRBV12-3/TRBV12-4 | TGTGCCAGCAGTTTAGCCTTAGGGGGCGAGCAGTACTTC | CASSLALGGEQYF
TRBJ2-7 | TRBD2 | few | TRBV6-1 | TGTGCCAGCACGGGACTAGCGGGCCCTTTCACCTACGAGCAGTACTTC | CASTGLAGPFTYEQYF
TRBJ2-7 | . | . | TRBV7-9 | TGTGCCAGCAGCTTAGGCTCCGGGGCAAACTACGAGCAGTACTTC | CASSLGSGANYEQYF
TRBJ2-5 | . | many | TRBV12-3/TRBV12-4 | TGTGCCAGCACCATGGACAGCCAAGAGACCCAGTACTTC | CASTMDSQETQYF
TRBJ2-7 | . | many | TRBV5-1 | TGCGCCAGCTCGCGGTGGGGGCCTTCCTACGAGCAGTACTTC | CASSRWGPSYEQYF
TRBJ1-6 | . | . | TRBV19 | TGTGCCAGTAGTATTCGGGGTGATTCACCCCTCCACTTT | CASSIRGDSPLHF
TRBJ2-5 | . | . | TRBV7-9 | TGTGCCAGCACCCCACTCCTAGGGGGGCAAAACCAGTACTTC | CASTPLLGGQNQYF
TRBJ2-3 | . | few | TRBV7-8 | . | CASSLGVRTVVGGGAYF
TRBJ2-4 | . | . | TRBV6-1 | TGTGCCAGCAGGTCACCAGGGGACAAAAACATTCAGTACTTC | CASRSPGDKNIQYF
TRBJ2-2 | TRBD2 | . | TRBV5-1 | TGCGCCAGCAGCTTAAACGTCATGCTAGCGGGGGCCCTGAACACCGGGGAGCTGTTTTTT | CASSLNVMLAGALNTGELFF
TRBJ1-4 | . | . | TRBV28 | TGTGCCAGCAATAGGGTCCGGGGCGGACGGGAAAAACTGTTTTTT | CASNRVRGGREKLFF
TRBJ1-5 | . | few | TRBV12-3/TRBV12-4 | TGTGCCAGCACCCTTACTAGCAATCAGCCCCAGCATTTT | CASTLTSNQPQHF
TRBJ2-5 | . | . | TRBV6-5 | TGTGCCAGCAGAAGGGGGGAGACCCAGTACTTC | CASRRGETQYF
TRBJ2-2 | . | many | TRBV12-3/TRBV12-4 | TGTGCCAGCAGCCTCCAGGGGAACACCGGGGAGCTGTTTTTT | CASSLQGNTGELFF
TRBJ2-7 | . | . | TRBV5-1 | TGCGCCAGCAGCTCCTCAGCACTCAACTACGAGCAGTACTTC | CASSSSALNYEQYF
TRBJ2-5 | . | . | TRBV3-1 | TGTGCCAGCAGCCAAGATTGGGACAATTGGGGTGGGACCCAAGAGACCCAGTACTTC | CASSQDWDNWGGTQETQYF
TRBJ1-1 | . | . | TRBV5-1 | TGCGCCAGCAGAAACGAGCCGACCGGCGTAAGGGACACTGAAGCTTTCTTT | CASRNEPTGVRDTEAFF
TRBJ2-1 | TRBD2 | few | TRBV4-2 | TGTGCCAGCAGCCATTTAAGCGGGAGGGCCGCTGTAGGGCATGGAATGAATGAGCAGTTCTTC | CASSHLSGRAAVGHGMNEQFF
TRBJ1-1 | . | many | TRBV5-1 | TGCGCCAGCAGCCCCGGACAGTGGGAGAAACGAGGCACTGAAGCTTTCTTT | CASSPGQWEKRGTEAFF
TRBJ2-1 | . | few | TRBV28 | TGTGCCAGCAGTTCACAGGGCACCCGTACCTACAATGAGCAGTTCTTC | CASSSQGTRTYNEQFF
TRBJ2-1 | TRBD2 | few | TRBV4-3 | TGCGCCAGCAGCCAAGATGCCAGCGGGAGCTCCTACAATGAGCAGTTCTTC | CASSQDASGSSYNEQFF
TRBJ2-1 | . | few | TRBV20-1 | TGCAGTGCCCCTGGTCAATTCTCCTACAATGAGCAGTTCTTC | CSAPGQFSYNEQFF
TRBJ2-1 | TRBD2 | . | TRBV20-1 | TGCAGTGCTAGAGATCTGGCGGGGGTGGCCTACAATGAGCAGTTCTTC | CSARDLAGVAYNEQFF
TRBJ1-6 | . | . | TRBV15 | TGTGCCACCAGCAGGGTGGGGGCCCAAAATTCACCCCTCCACTTT | CATSRVGAQNSPLHF
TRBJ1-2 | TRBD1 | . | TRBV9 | TGTGCCAGCAGCTCCGGACAGGGGTATGGCTGCACCTTC | CASSSGQGYGCTF
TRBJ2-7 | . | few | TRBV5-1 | TGCGCCAGCAGCTTGGATGGGACATTCTCCTACGAGCAGTACTTC | CASSLDGTFSYEQYF
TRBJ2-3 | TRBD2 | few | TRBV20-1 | TGCAGTGCAGACCTAGCGGGAGGGCCAGATACGCAGTATTTT | CSADLAGGPDTQYF
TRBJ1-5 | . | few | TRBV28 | TGTGCCACCCAAAACAGGGTGTCTAGCAATCAGCCCCAGCATTTT | CATQNRVSSNQPQHF